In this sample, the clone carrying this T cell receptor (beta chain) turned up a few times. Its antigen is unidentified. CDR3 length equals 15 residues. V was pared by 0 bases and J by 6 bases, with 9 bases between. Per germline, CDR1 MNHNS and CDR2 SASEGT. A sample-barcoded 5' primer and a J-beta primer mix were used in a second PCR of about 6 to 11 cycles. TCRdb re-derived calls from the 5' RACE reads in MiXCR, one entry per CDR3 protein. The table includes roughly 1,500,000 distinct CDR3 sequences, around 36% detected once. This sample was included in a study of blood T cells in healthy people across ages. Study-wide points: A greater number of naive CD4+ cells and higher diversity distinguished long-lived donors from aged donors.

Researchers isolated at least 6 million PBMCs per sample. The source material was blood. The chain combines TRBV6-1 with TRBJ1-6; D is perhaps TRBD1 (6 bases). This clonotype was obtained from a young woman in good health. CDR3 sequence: CASSEAGRGNSPLHF. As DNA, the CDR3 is TGTGCCAGCAGTGAAGCGGGCAGGGGTAATTCACCCCTCCACTTT.